Sequencing of this T cell receptor beta chain was carried out in a study of OX40 agonist ivuxolimab in advanced cancers. About the study: Among those treated, three patients had partial responses, one with hepatocellular carcinoma and two with cutaneous melanoma.

Sequenced by immunoSEQ multiplex PCR; TCRdb stores in-frame clones only, minus some. This sample has some 40,000 clones, with around 93% found just once. This CDR3 is 14 amino acids long. V was pared by 1 base and J by 7 bases, with 14 bases between. Germline loops: CDR1 MGHDK, CDR2 SYGVNS. The receptor was isolated from an adult with an advanced solid tumor such as melanoma, head and neck, liver or kidney cancer. The sample was CD4+ or CD8+ T cells sorted from blood, taken in a trial of the OX40 agonist ivuxolimab. The chain is built from TRBV25-1 and TRBJ2-7, with D tentatively TRBD2 (5 bases). The CDR3 region is CASSELMAPGEQYF. The CDR3 DNA is TGTGCCAGCAGTGAATTAATGGCCCCGGGGGAGCAGTACTTC.